These T cell receptor beta chains were read from a single sample in a study of beta chain features in type 1 diabetes. Sequencing used immunoSEQ multiplex PCR; TCRdb keeps in-frame clones, though not all of them. The top ten hold around 0.065% of the sample, which has hundreds of thousands of clones, about 30% seen once. Sequencing was performed on naive CD4+ T cells from blood. The origin of the receptors is a man younger than 30 in good health. Both conserved end residues are part of each CDR3.

v_call	j_call	cdr3_aa
TRBV23-1	TRBJ2-3	CASSPPLLRTATDTQYF
TRBV30	TRBJ1-5	CAWDRGADQPQHF
TRBV9	TRBJ2-1	CASSVSGTSGYNEQFF
TRBV7-2	TRBJ2-3	CASSHRGTDTQYF
TRBV7-9	TRBJ2-1	CASSFETGGFNEQFF
TRBV2	TRBJ2-3	CASSEALATDTQYF
TRBV2	TRBJ2-6	CASRKDSSANVLTF
TRBV4-1	TRBJ1-2	CASSQVGGGGYGYTF
TRBV27	TRBJ2-1	CASGTWGLAGGEQFF
TRBV5-1	TRBJ2-7	CASSVQGREVVEQYF
TRBV30	TRBJ2-1	CACPRTDSYNEQFF
TRBV2	TRBJ2-5	CASSSGTGWETQYF
TRBV28	TRBJ2-2	CASSPPGQGNTGELFF
TRBV7-2	TRBJ2-2	CASSLRLAVGTGELFF
TRBV29-1	TRBJ2-7	CSGKIQGDEQYF
TRBV18	TRBJ2-1	CASSPWDRGYNEQFF
TRBV7-2	TRBJ2-3	CASRKRVLAQTDTQYF
TRBV7-8	TRBJ2-1	CASSILGDRYNEQFF
TRBV7-2	TRBJ2-1	CASSRLAGGYNEQFF
TRBV5-1	TRBJ2-7	CASSHGQGSHEQYF
TRBV30	TRBJ1-5	CAWSVPQGWGQPQHF
TRBV30	TRBJ1-4	CAWGGQAGHEKLFF
TRBV14	TRBJ1-2	CASSQDPGGSGYTF
TRBV5-6	TRBJ2-1	CASSLAWTSGRSEQFF
TRBV29-1	TRBJ2-1	CSVGQGTHEQFF
TRBV5-1	TRBJ2-1	CASSLEGGLYNEQFF
TRBV4-1	TRBJ2-3	CASSQEGDGSTDTQYF
TRBV30	TRBJ1-5	CAWSGGQGALGNQPQHF
TRBV20-1	TRBJ2-3	CSAVRGDTQYF
TRBV7-9	TRBJ2-3	CASSFRGDTQYF
TRBV29-1	TRBJ2-1	CSAIGTSGSKQFF
TRBV9	TRBJ1-2	CASSVDQTNYGYTF
TRBV21-1	TRBJ2-7	CASGVRDRASYEQYF
TRBV9	TRBJ2-7	CASSSYPGQGSGEQYF
TRBV7-2	TRBJ1-5	CASSPTANQPQHF
TRBV4-2	TRBJ2-7	CASSQTGLAAYEQYF
TRBV11-1	TRBJ2-2	CASSPGTGTTGELFF
TRBV27	TRBJ2-1	CASTAGDPSYNEQFF
TRBV29-1	TRBJ2-1	CSVVELAGALYNEQFF
TRBV30	TRBJ2-5	CAWGSSVETQYF
TRBV7-2	TRBJ2-4	CASSLVFGTENIQYF
TRBV7-2	TRBJ2-7	CASSLPGYEQYF
TRBV5-4	TRBJ1-2	CASSGARAATLDGYTF
TRBV4-3	TRBJ2-1	CASSQARAGGYEQFF
TRBV5-1	TRBJ2-2	CASSWGLANTGELFF
TRBV9	TRBJ2-7	CASSVGDVSYEQYF
TRBV7-8	TRBJ2-3	CASSLVGTSSDTQYF
TRBV7-9	TRBJ2-2	CASSATGVATGELFF
TRBV13	TRBJ2-7	CASSLGQGLSYEQYF
TRBV29-1	TRBJ2-1	CSVEGTSKDNEQFF
TRBV6-6	TRBJ2-1	CASSPGSYNEQFF
TRBV5-1	TRBJ2-5	CASRLTQQETQYF
TRBV6-6	TRBJ1-4	CASSYAGNEKLFF
TRBV4-3	TRBJ2-1	CASSQESTRNEQFF